The source of this T cell receptor beta chain is a study of TIL therapy for anti-PD-1-resistant metastatic lung cancer. The wider study: Tumors carried a median roughly 1.5 non-synonymous mutations per megabase.

Sequencing used immunoSEQ v3. The protocol was immunoSEQ multiplex PCR, while the TCRdb copy is restricted to in-frame clones and leaves out a portion. The sample records tens of thousands of clones, 79% being singletons. Time point specified: pre-treatment sample, taken before nivolumab and TIL therapy. V shed 3 bases and J 4 bases; nucleotides not matched to a gene: 7. CDR1 and CDR2 from the germline V gene are SGHKS and YYEKEE (reference sequence). This CDR3 is 14 amino acids long. This chain connects TRBV5-5 to TRBJ2-7; the match to TRBD1 covers 7 bases. Material: blood, obtained at baseline. The sequence derives from a woman aged 30 to 85 with non-small cell lung cancer. The CDR3 DNA is TGTGCCAGCAGCTGGTACGGGACAGCTTACGAGCAGTACTTC. Amino acid sequence: CASSWYGTAYEQYF.